This TCR beta chain appears in the sequencing data of a study of T cell responses to AZD1222 COVID-19 vaccine. Study conclusions and caveats: Spike-specific TCR breadth and depth rose after two AZD1222 doses.

Germline V CDR1 and CDR2: SGHRS, YFSETQ. The ends were cut back, 0 bases at V and 2 bases at J, with 9 bases in the middle. This CDR3 has 14 amino acids. Profiled with immunoSEQ multiplex PCR; TCRdb holds only in-frame clones, not every one. The data contain more than 100,000 clones, about 93% of them singletons. This clone was detected once. Its specificity is not known. This chain uses TRBV5-1 with TRBJ2-7; no clear D. The sample was peripheral blood, taken 28 days after the second AZD1222 dose. This TCR derives from an adult who received the AZD1222 COVID-19 vaccine. The CDR3 here is CASSLDPPTYEQYF. The CDR3 bases are TGCGCCAGCAGCTTGGACCCCCCCACCTACGAGCAGTACTTC.